This is a list of T cell receptor beta chains from one sample in a study of liver allograft versus peripheral blood T cells. A single record per CDR3 protein comes from TCRdb applying MiXCR to the reads. The data show some 6,500 distinct CDR3 sequences, 18% seen once. The receptors originated from a human patient who had a liver transplant. Some T cells may trace back to the graft donor. The CDR3 runs from the conserved cysteine through the conserved F or W.

V gene: TRBV6-2/TRBV6-3
J gene: TRBJ2-1
CDR3 protein: CASSYTRLAGGRNEQFF

V gene: TRBV19
J gene: TRBJ1-2
CDR3 protein: CASSARDLEGYTF

V gene: TRBV20-1
J gene: TRBJ1-1
CDR3 protein: CSAKTDRAGGDTEAFF

V gene: TRBV20-1
J gene: TRBJ2-7
CDR3 protein: CSAKQRNLPYEQYF

V gene: TRBV19
J gene: TRBJ1-1
CDR3 protein: CASKGRTIKAFF

V gene: TRBV6-5
J gene: TRBJ2-6
CDR3 protein: CASSYSGGSGANVLTF

V gene: TRBV9
J gene: TRBJ2-7
CDR3 protein: CASSVTSRHEQYF

V gene: TRBV6-6
J gene: TRBJ2-2
CDR3 protein: CASSGHPNTGELFF

V gene: TRBV6-2/TRBV6-3
J gene: TRBJ1-3
CDR3 protein: CASSYSTGAASGNTIYF

V gene: TRBV6-5
J gene: TRBJ2-7
CDR3 protein: CASSGLAVNYEQYF

V gene: TRBV6-6
J gene: TRBJ2-7
CDR3 protein: CASSWLTSGEIYKQYF

V gene: TRBV7-2
J gene: TRBJ1-1
CDR3 protein: CASSAPRYTEAFF

V gene: TRBV6-2/TRBV6-3
J gene: TRBJ2-7
CDR3 protein: CASSQRAYEQYF

V gene: TRBV19
J gene: TRBJ1-1
CDR3 protein: CASRGGSGNTEAFF

V gene: TRBV6-5
J gene: TRBJ1-2
CDR3 protein: CASSYPYPGAGGRRGYTF

V gene: TRBV12-3/TRBV12-4
J gene: TRBJ1-2
CDR3 protein: CASSFPRGNGYTF

V gene: TRBV7-9
J gene: TRBJ2-7
CDR3 protein: CASSSSGTYEQYF

V gene: TRBV19
J gene: TRBJ2-7
CDR3 protein: CASSIGTGGNDEQYF

V gene: TRBV5-6
J gene: TRBJ2-7
CDR3 protein: CASSLGGRYEQYF

V gene: TRBV12-5
J gene: TRBJ1-5
CDR3 protein: CASGLDQGAGNQPQHF

V gene: TRBV27
J gene: TRBJ1-5
CDR3 protein: CASSPTGNQPQHF

V gene: TRBV10-3
J gene: TRBJ1-5
CDR3 protein: CAISESRNQPQHF

V gene: TRBV7-9
J gene: TRBJ2-2
CDR3 protein: CASSLALTGELFF

V gene: TRBV6-5
J gene: TRBJ2-1
CDR3 protein: CASSLGLSHAYNEQFF

V gene: TRBV27
J gene: TRBJ1-6
CDR3 protein: CASRRPGGSPLHF

V gene: TRBV29-1
J gene: TRBJ1-1
CDR3 protein: CSVPFPTGTEAFF

V gene: TRBV6-2/TRBV6-3
J gene: TRBJ2-2
CDR3 protein: CASSMTDTNTGELFF

V gene: TRBV29-1
J gene: TRBJ2-2
CDR3 protein: CSGGRVNTGELFF

V gene: TRBV28
J gene: TRBJ1-2
CDR3 protein: CASSPVVGTGYDTF

V gene: TRBV7-9
J gene: TRBJ1-1
CDR3 protein: CASSHRQAVRVTEAFF

V gene: TRBV27
J gene: TRBJ1-1
CDR3 protein: CASTLTRGTEAFF

V gene: TRBV12-3/TRBV12-4
J gene: TRBJ1-1
CDR3 protein: CASSFGLNTEAFF

V gene: TRBV7-2
J gene: TRBJ2-3
CDR3 protein: CASRPGTLLFGTDTQYF

V gene: TRBV12-3/TRBV12-4
J gene: TRBJ1-5
CDR3 protein: CASSTLINQPQHF

V gene: TRBV29-1
J gene: TRBJ1-4
CDR3 protein: CSVHSGITNEKLFF